The sequence of this T cell receptor (beta chain) was determined in a study of T cell responses to AZD1222 COVID-19 vaccine. General study points: Repertoire sampling occurred only after the peak T cell response. Dominant at 160-218 and 743-854, vaccine-associated CD4 TCRs also spanned spike. Compared with day 0, the breadth and depth of the Spike-specific TCR repertoire rose significantly after two doses of AZD1222.

Germline lookup yields CDR1 MNHEY and CDR2 SMNVEV (reference sequence). This CDR3 spans 13 amino acids. V was trimmed by 2 bases and J by 7 bases, leaving 8 bases between them. Remarks on this clone: The antigen is not known.

The method was immunoSEQ multiplex PCR; TCRdb's version includes in-frame clones alone and lacks a portion of them. Altogether 120,000 to 150,000 clones are present, around nine tenths being singletons, with the ten largest covering approximately 4.5%. This receptor was obtained from an adult in good health. Source: peripheral blood, taken on day 0 of AZD1222 vaccination. V and J are TRBV27 and TRBJ2-2, with D possibly matching TRBD2 (6 bases). The CDR3 region has the DNA TGTGCCAGCAGTTTACCGGGGGTCGGGGAGCTGTTTTTT. Translation gives CASSLPGVGELFF.